This TCR beta chain is drawn from a study of blood T cell repertoires in COVID-19. Looking at the study overall: In each case, the material was cDNA or gDNA derived from T cells, B-cell-depleted T cells, or PBMCs.

Original methodology: Estimation of nucleated cell counts was performed using reference gene primer amplification. TCRdb keeps only in-frame clones here, not all; method: immunoSEQ multiplex PCR. V and J calls and clone size follow that table, whereas D and trimming were derived from the DNA. The sample has 250,000 to 300,000 clones, roughly 80% seen once; the top ten hold around 5%. This clone was seen a few times. All enrollees were about 18 to 90 years old and from about 24 US areas. Germline loops: CDR1 MGHDK, CDR2 SYGVNS. The CDR3 runs to 17 residues. Trimming left V 3 bases short and J 5 bases short, with 19 bases between.

This chain uses TRBV25-1 with TRBJ1-4; weak D call: TRBD1 (5 bases). The TCR was taken from a man in his forties who had been exposed to COVID-19. The material sequenced was PBMCs or T cells enriched from blood (not recorded which). The CDR3 here is CASSDHPTPGENEKLFF. In DNA, the CDR3 is TGTGCCAGCAGTGACCACCCTACCCCGGGGGAAAATGAAAAACTGTTTTTT. Complete variable domain (other parts from reference TRBV25-1 and TRBJ1-4): EADIYQTPRYLVIGTGKKITLECSQTMGHDKMYWYQQDPGMELHLIHYSYGVNSTEKGDLSSESTVSRIRTEHFPLTLESARPSHTSQYLCASSDHPTPGENEKLFFGSGTQLSVL.